This TCR beta chain appears in the sequencing data of a study of regulatory T cells in long-lasting Graves disease. This clonotype was seen many times. Libraries of TCR beta came from iRepertoire HTBI primers plus Arm-PCR of CDR3 regions. A single record per CDR3 protein comes from TCRdb applying MiXCR to the multiplex PCR reads. The sample gives more than 300,000 distinct CDR3 sequences, 15% to 19% of which show up once; about a fifth is in the top ten. This CDR3 has 15 residues. From germline, CDR1 is MNHNS and CDR2 SASEGT. The J segment lost 2 bases and the V segment lost 5 bases, leaving 7 bases of the junction unmatched. Noted time point: newly diagnosed GD, antithyroid drugs for less than 3 months. TCR sequences were obtained from RNA taken from PBMCs.

The sequencing used peripheral blood mononuclear cells (PBMCs), collected at new diagnosis, from a patient treated with antithyroid drugs. The chain has TRBV6-1 and TRBJ1-2; 8 positions match TRBD1. This receptor was identified in a female donor with Graves disease. CDR3 sequence (DNA): TGTGCCAGCAGTACCAGGGGGCGCGCGAACTATGGCTACACCTTC. Encoded protein: CASSTRGRANYGYTF.